The 8 T cell receptor beta chains given below trace back to one sample, sequenced in a study of shared clonotypes between healthy human individuals. The repertoire was sequenced with immunoSEQ multiplex PCR; TCRdb's copy has only in-frame clones and lacks some. The sample has about 2.4 million clones; 80% to 95% are singletons. The sample comprised naive CD4+ T cells from PBMCs. Specified subset: CD45RA+ positively selected. Receptor source: a man between 18 and 29 years old in good health. Some clones in this sample may be carry-over from other donors' samples.

As DNA, the CDR3 is TGTGCCAGCAGTGACAGGTGGGGTGAAGCTTTCTTT. It is translated as CASSDRWGEAFF. The rearrangement joins TRBV28 to TRBJ1-1, with a possible D match to TRBD1 (6 bases). V was clipped by 5 bases and J by 7 bases, with 11 bases between them. Germline V gives CDR1 MDHEN, CDR2 SYDVKM. The CDR3 runs to 12 residues.

In its sample, this clone was seen once. This chain connects TRBV5-4 to TRBJ2-7; D remains unclear. V lost 0 bases, J lost 4 bases, and 8 bases lay in between. In germline, CDR1 is SGHNT, CDR2 YYREEE (reference sequence). This CDR3 comprises 13 residues. The CDR3 spells CASSLVDSYEQYF. In DNA, the CDR3 is TGTGCCAGCAGCTTGGTAGACTCGTACGAGCAGTACTTC.

The chain employs TRBV27 and TRBJ1-1, with a possible D match to TRBD1 (5 bases). The ends were cut back, 4 bases at V and 12 bases at J, with 21 bases in the middle. Germline CDR1 MNHEY, CDR2 SMNVEV (reference sequence). The CDR3 consists of 14 residues. The CDR3 is CASSSTVQAAKTFF. The CDR3 nucleotides are TGTGCCAGCAGTTCGACAGTCCAGGCGGCCAAAACTTTCTTT.

The rearrangement links TRBV10-3 to TRBJ2-3; D remains unclear. Germline lookup yields CDR1 ENHRY and CDR2 SYGVKD. Between the trimmed V and J ends, which lost 8 bases and 4 bases, there was a span of 13 bases. The length of the CDR3 is 13 residues. In nucleotides, the CDR3 is TGTGCCATCGGCCGCAGCCAGCCAGATACGCAGTATTTT. Translated: CAIGRSQPDTQYF.

This clone has just one count. Different DNA sequences within this sample yield the same CDR3. The V call is TRBV27, the J call TRBJ2-7; no firm D call. CDR3 length: 14 amino acids. Germline V lookup: CDR1 MNHEY, CDR2 SMNVEV (reference sequence). With 5 bases removed from V and 2 bases from J, the gap between germline ends came to 13 bases. The CDR3 bases are TGTGCCAGCAGTAGACCCGGGCCTCCCTACGAGCAGTACTTC. This codes for CASSRPGPPYEQYF.

The sample holds a few counts of this clone. The gene calls are TRBV28 and TRBJ1-1, with a weak D call TRBD1 (5 bases). CDR1 is MDHEN, CDR2 SYDVKM, per germline. The length of the CDR3 is 13 residues. The V gene lost 5 bases and the J gene lost 9 bases, with 16 bases spanning the gap. CDR3 loop: CASSPPGEGKAFF. The CDR3 DNA follows: TGTGCCAGCAGTCCCCCGGGGGAGGGAAAAGCTTTCTTT.

The chain has TRBV6-1 and TRBJ1-5; perhaps TRBD1 as D (5 bases). Trimming left V 0 bases short and J 7 bases short, with 16 bases between. Germline-derived CDR1 and CDR2 are MNHNS and SASEGT. CDR3 size: 16 residues. The CDR3 region has the DNA TGTGCCAGCAGTGAAGCGCTTGGGGGGTACTACCAGCCCCAGCATTTT. Translated: CASSEALGGYYQPQHF.

This clone was picked up one time. V and J are TRBV6-5 and TRBJ2-2; D not resolved. Per germline, CDR1 MNHEY and CDR2 SVGAGI. This CDR3 spans 15 amino acids. The V end lost 6 bases, the J end lost 0 bases, and 11 bases lay between the germline ends. Here the CDR3 reads CASSLSSPNTGELFF. In nucleotides, the CDR3 is TGTGCCAGCAGCCTTTCCTCGCCGAACACCGGGGAGCTGTTTTTT.